This TCR beta chain came from a study of blood T cells in healthy people across ages. Study-wide points: There were more naive CD4+ cells and higher diversity in long-lived donors than in aged donors.

Healthy Caucasian individuals from Russia aged roughly 6 to 90 served as donors. Isolation recovered at least 6 million PBMCs from every sample. As for this clonotype: Its matching antigen is unknown.

Trimming took 3 bases from V and 0 from J; bases not matched to a gene: 6. This CDR3 contains 15 residues. The germline V gene encodes CDR1 SGHRS and CDR2 YFSETQ. Using a J-beta primer mix together with a sample-barcoded 5' primer, a second PCR was run for roughly 6 to 12 cycles. Each cDNA was tagged by a template-switch adaptor containing 12 random nucleotides. TCRdb re-called the 5' RACE reads through MiXCR, storing one row per CDR3 protein. The sample has 1.5 million to 2 million distinct CDR3 sequences, approximately 50% seen once. What was sequenced was blood. This receptor was identified in a woman in her thirties or forties in good health. The rearrangement joins TRBV5-1 to TRBJ2-7, with 7 bases fitting TRBD1. As DNA, the CDR3 is TGCGCCAGCAGCTACTACAGGGGCTTCTCCTACGAGCAGTACTTC. Translated, it gives CASSYYRGFSYEQYF.